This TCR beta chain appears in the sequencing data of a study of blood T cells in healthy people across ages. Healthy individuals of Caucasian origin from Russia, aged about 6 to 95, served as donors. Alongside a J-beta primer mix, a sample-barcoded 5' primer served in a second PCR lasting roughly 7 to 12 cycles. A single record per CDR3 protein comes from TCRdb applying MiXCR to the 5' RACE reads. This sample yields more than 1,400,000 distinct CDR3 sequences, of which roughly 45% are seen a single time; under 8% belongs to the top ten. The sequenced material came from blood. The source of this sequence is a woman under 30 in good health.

CDR3 residues: CASSQIGALGSGANVLTF. DNA of the CDR3: TGTGCCAGCAGCCAAATAGGGGCTTTGGGTTCTGGGGCCAACGTCCTGACTTTC. The chain is built from TRBV3-1 and TRBJ2-6, with D maybe TRBD1 (5 bases). The germline CDR1 and CDR2 sequences are LGHDT and YNNKEL (reference sequence). The CDR3 extends over 18 amino acids. Trimming left V 2 bases short and J 1 base short, with 15 bases between.